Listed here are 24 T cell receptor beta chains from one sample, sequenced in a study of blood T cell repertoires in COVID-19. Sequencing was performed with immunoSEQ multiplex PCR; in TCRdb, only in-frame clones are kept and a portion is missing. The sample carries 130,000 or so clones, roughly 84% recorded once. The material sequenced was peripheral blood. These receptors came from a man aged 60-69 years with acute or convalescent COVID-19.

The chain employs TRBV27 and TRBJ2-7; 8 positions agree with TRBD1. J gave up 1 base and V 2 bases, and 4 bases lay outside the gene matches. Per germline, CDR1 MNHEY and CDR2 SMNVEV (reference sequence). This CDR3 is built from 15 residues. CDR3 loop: CASSLQGAGSYEQYF. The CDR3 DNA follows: TGTGCCAGCAGTTTACAGGGGGCTGGATCCTACGAGCAGTACTTC.

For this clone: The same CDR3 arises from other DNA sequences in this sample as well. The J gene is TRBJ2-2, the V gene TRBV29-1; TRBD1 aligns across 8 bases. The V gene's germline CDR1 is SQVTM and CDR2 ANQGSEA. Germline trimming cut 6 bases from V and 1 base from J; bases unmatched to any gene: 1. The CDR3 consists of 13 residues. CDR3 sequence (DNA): TGCAGCGTAGACAGGGGGAACACCGGGGAGCTGTTTTTT. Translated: CSVDRGNTGELFF.

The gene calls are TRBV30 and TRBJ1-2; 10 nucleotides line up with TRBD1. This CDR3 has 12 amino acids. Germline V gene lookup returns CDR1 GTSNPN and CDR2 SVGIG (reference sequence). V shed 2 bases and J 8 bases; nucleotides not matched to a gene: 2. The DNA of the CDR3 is TGTGCCTGGAGTATGACAGGGGGCGGCTACACCTTC. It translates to CAWSMTGGGYTF.

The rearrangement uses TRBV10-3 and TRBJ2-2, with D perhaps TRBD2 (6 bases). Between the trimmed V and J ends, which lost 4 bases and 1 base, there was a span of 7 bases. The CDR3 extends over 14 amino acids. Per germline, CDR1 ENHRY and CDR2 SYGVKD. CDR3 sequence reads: CAISGGVNTGELFF. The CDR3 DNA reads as TGTGCCATCAGTGGGGGGGTGAACACCGGGGAGCTGTTTTTT.

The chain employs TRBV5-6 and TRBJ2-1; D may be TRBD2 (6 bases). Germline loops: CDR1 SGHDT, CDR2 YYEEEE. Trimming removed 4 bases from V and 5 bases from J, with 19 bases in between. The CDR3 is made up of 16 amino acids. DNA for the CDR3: TGTGCCAGCAGCGATAGCGGTACTCTCCAAAACAATGAGCAGTTCTTC. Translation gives CASSDSGTLQNNEQFF.

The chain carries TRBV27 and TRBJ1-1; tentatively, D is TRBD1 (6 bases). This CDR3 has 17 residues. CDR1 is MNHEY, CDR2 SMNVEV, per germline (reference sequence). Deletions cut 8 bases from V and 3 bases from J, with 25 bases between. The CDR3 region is CASGGDTRNTIDTEAFF. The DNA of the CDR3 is TGTGCCAGCGGGGGGGACACCAGGAATACAATTGACACTGAAGCTTTCTTT.

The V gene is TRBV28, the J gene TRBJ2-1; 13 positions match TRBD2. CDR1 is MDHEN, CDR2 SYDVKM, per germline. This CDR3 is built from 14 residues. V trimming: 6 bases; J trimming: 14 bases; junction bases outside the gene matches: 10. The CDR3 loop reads CASRPPGLAGKEFF. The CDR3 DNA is TGTGCCAGCAGGCCTCCGGGACTAGCGGGAAAGGAGTTCTTC.

The CDR3 nucleotides read TGCGCCAGCAGCTTGGTCCAAGGGGCATTCGAAAAACTGTTTTTT. Translating gives CASSLVQGAFEKLFF. The rearrangement links TRBV5-1 to TRBJ1-4, with D perhaps matching TRBD1 (5 bases). The CDR3 runs 15 residues. The V gene's germline CDR1 is SGHRS and CDR2 YFSETQ. Trimming pared 0 bases from V and 8 bases from J, leaving 14 bases between.

This CDR3 reads CASTPPGGGAGELFF. CDR3 coding DNA: TGTGCCAGTACCCCTCCAGGGGGCGGAGCCGGGGAGCTGTTTTTT. This rearrangement joins TRBV19 to TRBJ2-2; 8 bases agree with TRBD1. J gave up 6 bases and V 7 bases, and 10 bases lay outside the gene matches. This CDR3 has 15 amino acids. Germline V CDR1 and CDR2: LNHDA, SQIVND (reference sequence).

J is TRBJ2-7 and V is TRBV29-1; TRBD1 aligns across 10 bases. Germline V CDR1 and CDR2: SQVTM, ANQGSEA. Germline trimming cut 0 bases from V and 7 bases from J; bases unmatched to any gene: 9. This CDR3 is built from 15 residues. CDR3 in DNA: TGCAGCGTTGAAGACACGGGACAGGGGTACAAGGAGCAGTACTTC. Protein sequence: CSVEDTGQGYKEQYF.

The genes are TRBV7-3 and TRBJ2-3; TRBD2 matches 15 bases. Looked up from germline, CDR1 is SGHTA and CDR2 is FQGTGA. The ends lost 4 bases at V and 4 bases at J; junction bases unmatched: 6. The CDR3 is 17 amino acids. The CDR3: CASSSGLAGGPSDTQYF. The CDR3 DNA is TGTGCCAGCAGCTCCGGACTAGCGGGAGGGCCTTCAGATACGCAGTATTTT.

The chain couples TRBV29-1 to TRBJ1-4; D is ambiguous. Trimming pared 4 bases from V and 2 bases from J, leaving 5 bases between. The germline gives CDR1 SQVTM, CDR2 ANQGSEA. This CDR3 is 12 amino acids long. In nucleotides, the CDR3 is TGCAGCGTTGGGAGGACTAATGAAAAACTGTTTTTT. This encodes CSVGRTNEKLFF. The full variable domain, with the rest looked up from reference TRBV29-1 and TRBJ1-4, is SAVISQKPSRDICQRGTSLTIQCQVDSQVTMMFWYRQQPGQSLTLIATANQGSEATYESGFVIDKFPISRPNLTFSTLTVSNMSPEDSSIYLCSVGRTNEKLFFGSGTQLSVL.

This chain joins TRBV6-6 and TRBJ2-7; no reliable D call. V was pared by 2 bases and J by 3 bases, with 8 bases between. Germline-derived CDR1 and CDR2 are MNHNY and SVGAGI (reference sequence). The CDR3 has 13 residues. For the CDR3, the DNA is TGTGCCAGCAGTTACGATACGGTCTACGAGCAGTACTTC. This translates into CASSYDTVYEQYF.

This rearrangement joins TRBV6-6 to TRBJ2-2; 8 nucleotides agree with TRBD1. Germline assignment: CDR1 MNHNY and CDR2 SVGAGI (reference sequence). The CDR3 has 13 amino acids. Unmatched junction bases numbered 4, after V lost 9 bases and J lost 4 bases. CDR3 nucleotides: TGTGCCAGTCGAGACAGGGGCACCGGGGAGCTGTTTTTT. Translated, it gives CASRDRGTGELFF.

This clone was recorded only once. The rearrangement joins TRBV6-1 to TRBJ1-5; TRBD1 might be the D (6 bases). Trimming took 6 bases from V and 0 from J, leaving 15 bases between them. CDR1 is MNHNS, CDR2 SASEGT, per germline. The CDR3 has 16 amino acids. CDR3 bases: TGTGCCAGCAGGGAACAGGGTTTGATTAGCAATCAGCCCCAGCATTTT. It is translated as CASREQGLISNQPQHF.

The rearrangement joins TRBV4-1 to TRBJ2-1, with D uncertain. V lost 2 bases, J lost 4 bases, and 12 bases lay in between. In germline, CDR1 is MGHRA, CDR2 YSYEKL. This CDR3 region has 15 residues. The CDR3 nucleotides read TGCGCCAGCAGCCAACTTGTGGGCCTTTACAATGAGCAGTTCTTC. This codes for CASSQLVGLYNEQFF.

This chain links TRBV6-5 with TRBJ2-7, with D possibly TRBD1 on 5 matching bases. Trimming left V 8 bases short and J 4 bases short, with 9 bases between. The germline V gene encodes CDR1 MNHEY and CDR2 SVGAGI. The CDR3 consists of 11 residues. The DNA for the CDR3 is TGTGCCAGCCTAGACAGTTACGAGCAGTACTTC. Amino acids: CASLDSYEQYF.

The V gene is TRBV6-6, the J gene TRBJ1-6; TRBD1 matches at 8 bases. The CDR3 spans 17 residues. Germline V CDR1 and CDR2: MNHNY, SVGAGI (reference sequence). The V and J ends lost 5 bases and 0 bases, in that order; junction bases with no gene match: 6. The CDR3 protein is CASSPRTGSSYNSPLHF. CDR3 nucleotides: TGTGCCAGCAGTCCCCGGACAGGGAGCTCCTATAATTCACCCCTCCACTTT.

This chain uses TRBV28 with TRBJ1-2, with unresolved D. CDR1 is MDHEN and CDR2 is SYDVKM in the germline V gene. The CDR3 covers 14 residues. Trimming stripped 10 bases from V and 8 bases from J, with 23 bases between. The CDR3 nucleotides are TGTGCCACTGCGGCGGCGGCGGATTTGGAAGGCTACACCTTC. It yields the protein CATAAAADLEGYTF.

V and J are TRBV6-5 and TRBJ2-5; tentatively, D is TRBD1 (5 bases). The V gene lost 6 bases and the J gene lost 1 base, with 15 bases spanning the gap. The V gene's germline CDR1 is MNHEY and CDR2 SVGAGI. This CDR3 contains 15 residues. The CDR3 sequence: CASRLERGFQETQYF. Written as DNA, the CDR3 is TGTGCCAGCAGGTTAGAAAGGGGCTTCCAAGAGACCCAGTACTTC.

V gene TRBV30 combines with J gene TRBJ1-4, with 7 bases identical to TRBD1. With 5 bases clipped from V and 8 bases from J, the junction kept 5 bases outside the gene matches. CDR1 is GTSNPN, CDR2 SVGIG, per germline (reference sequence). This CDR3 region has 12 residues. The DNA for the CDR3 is TGTGCCTGGGCAGGGGGAGGCGAAAAACTGTTTTTT. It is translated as CAWAGGGEKLFF.

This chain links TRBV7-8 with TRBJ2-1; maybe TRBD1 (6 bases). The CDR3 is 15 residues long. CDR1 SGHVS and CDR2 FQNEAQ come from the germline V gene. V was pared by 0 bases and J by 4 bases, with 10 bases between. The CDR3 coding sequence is TGTGCCAGCAGCTTAGCAGGGGGTTTATACAATGAGCAGTTCTTC. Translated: CASSLAGGLYNEQFF.

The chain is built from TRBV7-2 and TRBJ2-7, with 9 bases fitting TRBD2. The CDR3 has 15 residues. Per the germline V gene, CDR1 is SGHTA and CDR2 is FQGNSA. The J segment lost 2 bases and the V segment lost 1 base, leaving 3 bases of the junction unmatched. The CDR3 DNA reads TGTGCCAGCAGCTTAGGGCTAGCGGGACCCTACGAGCAGTACTTC. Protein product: CASSLGLAGPYEQYF.

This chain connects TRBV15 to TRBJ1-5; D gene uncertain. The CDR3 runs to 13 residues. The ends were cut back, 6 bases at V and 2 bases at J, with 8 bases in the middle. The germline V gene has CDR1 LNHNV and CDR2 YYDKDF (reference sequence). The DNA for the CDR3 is TGTGCCACCAGGGAGGAAGGCAATCAGCCCCAGCATTTT. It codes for CATREEGNQPQHF. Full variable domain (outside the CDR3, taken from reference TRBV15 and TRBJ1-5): DAMVIQNPRYQVTQFGKPVTLSCSQTLNHNVMYWYQQKSSQAPKLLFHYYDKDFNNEADTPDNFQSRRPNTSFCFLDIRSPGLGDTAMYLCATREEGNQPQHFGDGTRLSIL.